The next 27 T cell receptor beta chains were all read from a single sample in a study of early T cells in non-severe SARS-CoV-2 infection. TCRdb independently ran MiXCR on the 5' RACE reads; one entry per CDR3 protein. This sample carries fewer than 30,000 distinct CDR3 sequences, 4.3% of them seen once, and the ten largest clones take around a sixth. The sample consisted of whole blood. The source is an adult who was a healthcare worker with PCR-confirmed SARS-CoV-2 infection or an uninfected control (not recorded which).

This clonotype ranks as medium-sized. The CDR3: CASSGGAYNEQFF. The CDR3 DNA follows: TGTGCCAGCAGCGGGGGGGCCTACAATGAGCAGTTCTTC. The V call is TRBV2, the J call TRBJ2-1; 8 nucleotides agree with TRBD2. The CDR3 runs to 13 residues. J lost 2 bases, V lost 6 bases, and 0 bases had no gene match. Germline lookup yields CDR1 SNHLY and CDR2 FYNNEI.

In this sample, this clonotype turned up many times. CDR3 in DNA: TGTGCCAGCAGTGAAGTGTATGCGGGACAGGGGTACTTC. Protein: CASSEVYAGQGYF. The chain couples TRBV6-1 to TRBJ2-7, with TRBD1 matching over 9 bases. The length of the CDR3 is 13 residues. Germline CDR1 and CDR2: MNHNS and SASEGT. J was trimmed by 12 bases and V by 1 base; bases with no gene match: 7.

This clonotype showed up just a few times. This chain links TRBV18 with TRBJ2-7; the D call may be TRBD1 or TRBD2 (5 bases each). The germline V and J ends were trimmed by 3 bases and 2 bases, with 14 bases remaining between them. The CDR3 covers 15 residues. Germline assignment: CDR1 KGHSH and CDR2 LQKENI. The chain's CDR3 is CASSPHPLGAYEQYF. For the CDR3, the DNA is TGTGCCAGCTCACCCCACCCCCTGGGGGCCTACGAGCAGTACTTC.

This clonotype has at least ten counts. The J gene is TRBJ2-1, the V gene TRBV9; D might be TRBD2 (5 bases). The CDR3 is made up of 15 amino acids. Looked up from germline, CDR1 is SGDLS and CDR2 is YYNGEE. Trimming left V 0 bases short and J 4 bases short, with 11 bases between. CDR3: CASSVAGIAYNEQFF. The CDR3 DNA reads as TGTGCCAGCAGCGTAGCGGGGATAGCTTACAATGAGCAGTTCTTC.

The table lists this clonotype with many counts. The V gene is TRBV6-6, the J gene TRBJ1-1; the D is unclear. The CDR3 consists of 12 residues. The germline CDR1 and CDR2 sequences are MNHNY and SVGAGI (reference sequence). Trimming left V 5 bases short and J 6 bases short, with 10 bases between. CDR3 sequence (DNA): TGTGCCAGCAGTGAATCCGGCTCTGAAGCTTTCTTT. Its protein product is CASSESGSEAFF.

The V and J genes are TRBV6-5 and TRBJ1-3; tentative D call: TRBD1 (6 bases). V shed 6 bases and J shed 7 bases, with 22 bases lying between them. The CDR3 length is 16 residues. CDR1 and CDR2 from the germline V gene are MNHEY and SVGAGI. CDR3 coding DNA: TGTGCCAGCAGCCGGTACGGACAGCTTAATGGGAACACCATATATTTT. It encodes CASSRYGQLNGNTIYF.

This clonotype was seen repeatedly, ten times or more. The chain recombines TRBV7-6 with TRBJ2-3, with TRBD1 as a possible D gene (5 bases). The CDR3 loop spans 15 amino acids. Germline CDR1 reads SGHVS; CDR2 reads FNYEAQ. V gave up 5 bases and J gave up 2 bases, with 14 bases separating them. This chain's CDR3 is CASSPGGANTDTQYF. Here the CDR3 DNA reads TGTGCCAGCAGCCCGGGTGGGGCGAACACAGATACGCAGTATTTT.

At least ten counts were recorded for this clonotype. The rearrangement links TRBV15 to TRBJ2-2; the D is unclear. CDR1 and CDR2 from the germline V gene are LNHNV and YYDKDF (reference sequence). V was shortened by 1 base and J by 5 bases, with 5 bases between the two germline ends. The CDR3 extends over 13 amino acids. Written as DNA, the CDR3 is TGTGCCACCAGCAGAGTTCTTACCGGGGAGCTGTTTTTT. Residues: CATSRVLTGELFF. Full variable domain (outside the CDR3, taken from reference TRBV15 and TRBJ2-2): DAMVIQNPRYQVTQFGKPVTLSCSQTLNHNVMYWYQQKSSQAPKLLFHYYDKDFNNEADTPDNFQSRRPNTSFCFLDIRSPGLGDTAMYLCATSRVLTGELFFGEGSRLTVL.

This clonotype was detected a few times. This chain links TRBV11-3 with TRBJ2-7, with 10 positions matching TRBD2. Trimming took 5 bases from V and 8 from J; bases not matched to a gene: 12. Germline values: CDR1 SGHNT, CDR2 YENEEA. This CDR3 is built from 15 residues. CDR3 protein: CASSPGGPSGSKQYF. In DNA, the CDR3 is TGTGCCAGCAGCCCGGGTGGGCCTAGCGGGAGTAAGCAGTACTTC.

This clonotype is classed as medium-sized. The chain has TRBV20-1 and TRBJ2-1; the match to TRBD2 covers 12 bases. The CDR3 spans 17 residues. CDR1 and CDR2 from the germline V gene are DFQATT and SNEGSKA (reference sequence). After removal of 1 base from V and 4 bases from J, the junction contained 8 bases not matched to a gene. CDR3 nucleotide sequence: TGCAGTGCTAGAGTAGGGACTAGCGGGCATTTTTACAATGAGCAGTTCTTC. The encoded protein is CSARVGTSGHFYNEQFF.

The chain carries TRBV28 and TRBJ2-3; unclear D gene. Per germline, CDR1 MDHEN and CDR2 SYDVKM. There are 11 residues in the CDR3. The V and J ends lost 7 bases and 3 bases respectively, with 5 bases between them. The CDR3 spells CASTGTDTQYF. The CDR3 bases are TGTGCCAGCACCGGGACAGATACGCAGTATTTT.

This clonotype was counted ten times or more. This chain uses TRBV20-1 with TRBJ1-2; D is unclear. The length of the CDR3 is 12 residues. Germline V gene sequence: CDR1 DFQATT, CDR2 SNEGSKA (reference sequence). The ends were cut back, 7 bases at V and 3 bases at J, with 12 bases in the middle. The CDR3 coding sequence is TGCAGTGGGGCAGAAAGTGACTATGGCTACACCTTC. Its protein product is CSGAESDYGYTF.

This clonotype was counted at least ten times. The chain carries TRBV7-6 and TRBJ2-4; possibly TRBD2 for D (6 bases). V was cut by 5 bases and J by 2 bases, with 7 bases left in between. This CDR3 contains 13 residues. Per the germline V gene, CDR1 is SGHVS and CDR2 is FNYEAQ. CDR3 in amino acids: CASSGDSKNIQYF. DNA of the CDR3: TGTGCCAGCAGCGGGGACTCCAAAAACATTCAGTACTTC.

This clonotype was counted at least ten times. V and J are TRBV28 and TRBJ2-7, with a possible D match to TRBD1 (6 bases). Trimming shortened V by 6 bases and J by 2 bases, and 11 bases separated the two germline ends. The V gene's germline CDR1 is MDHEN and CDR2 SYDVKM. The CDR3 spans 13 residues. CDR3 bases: TGTGCCAGCAGCCCACAGGGACCCTACGAGCAGTACTTC. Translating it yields CASSPQGPYEQYF.

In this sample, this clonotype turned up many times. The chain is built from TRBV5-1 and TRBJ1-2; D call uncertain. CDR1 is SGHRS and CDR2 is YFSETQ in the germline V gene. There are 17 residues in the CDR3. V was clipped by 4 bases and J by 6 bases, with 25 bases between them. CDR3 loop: CASSTSQLPPPPDGYTF. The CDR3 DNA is TGCGCCAGCAGCACCTCACAGCTCCCGCCACCCCCTGATGGCTACACCTTC.

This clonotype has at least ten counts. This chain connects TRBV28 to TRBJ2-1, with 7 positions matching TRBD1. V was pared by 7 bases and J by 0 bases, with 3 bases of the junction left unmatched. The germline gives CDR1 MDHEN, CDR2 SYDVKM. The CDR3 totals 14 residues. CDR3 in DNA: TGTGCCAGCAAAAGGGACAGCTCCTACAATGAGCAGTTCTTC. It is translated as CASKRDSSYNEQFF.

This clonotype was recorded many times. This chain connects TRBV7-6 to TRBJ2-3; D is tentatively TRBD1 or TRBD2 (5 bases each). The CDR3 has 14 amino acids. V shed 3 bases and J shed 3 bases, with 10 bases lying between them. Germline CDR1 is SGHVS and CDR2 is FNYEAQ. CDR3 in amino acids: CASSLGRWTDTQYF. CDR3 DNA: TGTGCCAGCAGCTTGGGACGGTGGACAGATACGCAGTATTTT. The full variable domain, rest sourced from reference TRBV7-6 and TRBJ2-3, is GAGVSQSPRYKVTKRGQDVALRCDPISGHVSLYWYRQALGQGPEFLTYFNYEAQQDKSGLPNDRFSAERPEGSISTLTIQRTEQRDSAMYRCASSLGRWTDTQYFGPGTRLTVL.

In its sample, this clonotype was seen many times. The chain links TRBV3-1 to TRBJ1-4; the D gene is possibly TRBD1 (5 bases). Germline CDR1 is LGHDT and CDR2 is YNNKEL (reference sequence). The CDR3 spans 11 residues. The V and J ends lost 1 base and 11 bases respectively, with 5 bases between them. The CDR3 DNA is TGTGCCAGCAGCCAAGCAGGGAAACTGTTTTTT. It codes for CASSQAGKLFF.

The CDR3 spells CASSEWMWGTSGANVLTF. DNA for the CDR3: TGTGCCAGCAGTGAGTGGATGTGGGGTACCTCTGGGGCCAACGTCCTGACTTTC. V is TRBV6-1 and J is TRBJ2-6; D not certain. Germline assignment: CDR1 MNHNS and CDR2 SASEGT. V lost 3 bases, J lost 0 bases, and 15 bases lay in between. CDR3 length: 18 amino acids.

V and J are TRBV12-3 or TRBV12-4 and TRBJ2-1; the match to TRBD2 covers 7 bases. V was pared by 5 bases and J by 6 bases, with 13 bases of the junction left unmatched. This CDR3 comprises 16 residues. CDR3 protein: CASSQLERGPSNEQFF. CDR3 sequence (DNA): TGTGCCAGCAGTCAACTGGAGCGGGGCCCCAGCAATGAGCAGTTCTTC.

The CDR3 protein is CASSGMGQGSEQYF. DNA of the CDR3: TGCGCCAGCAGCGGCATGGGACAGGGGTCCGAGCAGTACTTC. This chain connects TRBV4-1 to TRBJ2-7; 10 bases are shared with TRBD1. With V trimmed by 5 bases and J by 6 bases, 7 bases remained unmatched. The germline CDR1 and CDR2 sequences are MGHRA and YSYEKL. This CDR3 contains 14 residues.

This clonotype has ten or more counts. The CDR3 reads CSARTSGRYNEQFF. The CDR3, as DNA: TGCAGTGCTAGGACTAGCGGGAGGTACAATGAGCAGTTCTTC. The V gene is TRBV20-1, the J gene TRBJ2-1; 13 nucleotides agree with TRBD2. Germline CDR1 reads DFQATT; CDR2 reads SNEGSKA (reference sequence). The length of the CDR3 is 14 residues. With 3 bases clipped from V and 4 bases from J, the junction kept 0 bases outside the gene matches.

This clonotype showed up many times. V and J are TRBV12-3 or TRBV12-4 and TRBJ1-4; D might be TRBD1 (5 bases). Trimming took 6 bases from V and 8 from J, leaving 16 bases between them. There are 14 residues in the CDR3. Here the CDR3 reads CASRGGAIGEKLFF. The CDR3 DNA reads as TGTGCCAGCAGAGGAGGGGCGATAGGGGAAAAACTGTTTTTT.

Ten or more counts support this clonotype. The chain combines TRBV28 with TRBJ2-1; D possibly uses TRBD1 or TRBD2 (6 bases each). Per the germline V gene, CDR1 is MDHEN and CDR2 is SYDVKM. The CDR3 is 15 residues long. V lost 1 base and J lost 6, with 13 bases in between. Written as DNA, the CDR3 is TGTGCCAGCAGTTTATCGGGGGCGGGCGGCAATGAGCAGTTCTTC. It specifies CASSLSGAGGNEQFF.

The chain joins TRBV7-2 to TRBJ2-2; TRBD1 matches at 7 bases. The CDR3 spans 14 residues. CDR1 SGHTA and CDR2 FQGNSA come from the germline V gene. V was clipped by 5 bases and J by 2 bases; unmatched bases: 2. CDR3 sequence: CASSRQGNTGELFF. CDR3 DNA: TGTGCCAGCAGCCGACAGGGAAACACCGGGGAGCTGTTTTTT.

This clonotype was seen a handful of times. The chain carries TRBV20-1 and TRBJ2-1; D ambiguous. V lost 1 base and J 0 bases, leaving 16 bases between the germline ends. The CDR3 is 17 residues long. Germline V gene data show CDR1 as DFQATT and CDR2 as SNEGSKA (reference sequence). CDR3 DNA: TGCAGTGCTAGAGCTATGATTTCAGGCGCCTCCTACAATGAGCAGTTCTTC. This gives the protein CSARAMISGASYNEQFF.

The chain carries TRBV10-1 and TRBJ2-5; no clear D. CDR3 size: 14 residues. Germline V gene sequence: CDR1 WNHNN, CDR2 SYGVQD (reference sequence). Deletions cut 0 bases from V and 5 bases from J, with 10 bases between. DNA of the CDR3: TGCGCCAGCAGTGAGTCGACCGTCCGGGAGACCCAGTACTTC. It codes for CASSESTVRETQYF.